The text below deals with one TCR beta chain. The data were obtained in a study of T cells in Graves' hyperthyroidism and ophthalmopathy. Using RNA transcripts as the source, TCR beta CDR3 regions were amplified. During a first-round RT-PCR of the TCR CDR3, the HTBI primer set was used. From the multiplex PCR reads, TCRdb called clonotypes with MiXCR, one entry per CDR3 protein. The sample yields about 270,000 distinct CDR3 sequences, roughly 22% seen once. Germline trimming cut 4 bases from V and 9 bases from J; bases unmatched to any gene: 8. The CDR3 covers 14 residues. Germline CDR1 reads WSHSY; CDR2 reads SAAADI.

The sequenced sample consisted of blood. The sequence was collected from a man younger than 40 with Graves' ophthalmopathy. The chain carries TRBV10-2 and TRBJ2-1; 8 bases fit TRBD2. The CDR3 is CASSVGGRSGEQFF. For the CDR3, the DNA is TGCGCCAGCAGTGTCGGCGGGAGGTCCGGTGAGCAGTTCTTC.